Below are 16 T cell receptor beta chains sequenced from a single sample in a study of a mutant IDH1 vaccine in newly diagnosed glioma. The table came from immunoSEQ multiplex PCR; TCRdb's copy has only in-frame clones and leaves some out. The sample has more than 55,000 clones; around 80% are singletons. For these receptors, no antigen is known. Time point in this sample: week 35, safety follow-up. Doses of 300 ug of mutant IDH1 20-mer peptide were given with topical imiquimod. The specimen was PBMCs, collected from a glioma patient whose treatment included an IDH1 peptide vaccine. These receptors were obtained from a man aged 25 to 45 with glioma.

The chain recombines TRBV5-4 with TRBJ2-5; 7 nucleotides align to TRBD1. Germline CDR1 and CDR2: SGHNT and YYREEE (reference sequence). There are 20 residues in the CDR3. J lost 3 bases, V lost 3 bases, and 23 bases had no gene match. CDR3 protein: CASSSLWASSIGGAEETQYF. In DNA, the CDR3 is TGTGCCAGCAGCTCCCTGTGGGCCAGTTCTATAGGGGGCGCGGAAGAGACCCAGTACTTC.

The chain recombines TRBV5-1 with TRBJ2-5; 12 bases line up with TRBD2. Per the germline V gene, CDR1 is SGHRS and CDR2 is YFSETQ. This CDR3 spans 17 amino acids. The junction had 13 bases not matched to a gene; V was cut back by 6 bases and J by 4 bases. This chain's CDR3 is CASTLMSLAGGRETQYF. The DNA for the CDR3 is TGCGCCAGCACCCTGATGTCGCTAGCGGGGGGGCGAGAGACCCAGTACTTC. The full variable domain, completed using reference TRBV5-1 and TRBJ2-5, is KAGVTQTPRYLIKTRGQQVTLSCSPISGHRSVSWYQQTPGQGLQFLFEYFSETQRNKGNFPGRFSGRQFSNSRSEMNVSTLELGDSALYLCASTLMSLAGGRETQYFGPGTRLLVL.

V and J are TRBV4-1 and TRBJ1-5; D remains unclear. Trimming pared 4 bases from V and 2 bases from J, leaving 12 bases between. In germline, CDR1 is MGHRA, CDR2 YSYEKL. This CDR3 contains 15 residues. Written as DNA, the CDR3 is TGCGCCAGCAGCCGAAAGGGTTTGGGCAATCAGCCCCAGCATTTT. This gives the protein CASSRKGLGNQPQHF.

The count of this clone is one. V usage is TRBV10-3 and J usage is TRBJ2-5; 8 bases line up with TRBD1. The CDR3 consists of 15 residues. Germline CDR1 reads ENHRY; CDR2 reads SYGVKD. V was pared by 5 bases and J by 2 bases, with 7 bases of the junction left unmatched. The CDR3 DNA follows: TGTGCCATCAGTCCCGGGACAGGTGATCAAGAGACCCAGTACTTC. It specifies CAISPGTGDQETQYF.

V is TRBV28 and J is TRBJ1-4; possible D gene TRBD1, 5 bases. Per germline, CDR1 MDHEN and CDR2 SYDVKM. The CDR3 consists of 15 residues. The ends were cut back, 2 bases at V and 2 bases at J, with 9 bases in the middle. CDR3 sequence: CASSLTWGTNEKLFF. In DNA form, the CDR3 reads TGTGCCAGCAGTTTAACGTGGGGGACTAATGAAAAACTGTTTTTT.

The chain joins TRBV7-9 to TRBJ1-2; 9 bases map to TRBD1. V dropped 4 bases and J dropped 5; count of bases not matched to a gene: 8. Per germline, CDR1 SEHNR and CDR2 FQNEAQ (reference sequence). This CDR3 has 15 residues. The DNA of the CDR3 is TGTGCCAGCAGCTGGGACAGGGAAAATCTATATGGCTACACCTTC. Encoded protein: CASSWDRENLYGYTF.

V usage is TRBV19 and J usage is TRBJ1-4, with D unclear. V lost 6 bases and J 6 bases, leaving 17 bases between the germline ends. CDR3 size: 15 residues. The germline CDR1 and CDR2 sequences are LNHDA and SQIVND (reference sequence). Here the CDR3 reads CASSRLNWNDEKLFF. The CDR3 nucleotides are TGTGCCAGTAGCCGATTAAATTGGAACGATGAAAAACTGTTTTTT. Filled out from reference TRBV19 and TRBJ1-4, the complete variable domain reads DGGITQSPKYLFRKEGQNVTLSCEQNLNHDAMYWYRQDPGQGLRLIYYSQIVNDFQKGDIAEGYSVSREKKESFPLTVTSAQKNPTAFYLCASSRLNWNDEKLFFGSGTQLSVL.

Note on this clone: No DNA is shown, since the ends of the CDR3 on it are uncertain; the CDR3 is the one TCRdb lists. The chain uses TRBV5-6 and TRBJ1-2; the listed D gene, TRBD1, was not tested against the DNA. The CDR3 is 15 amino acids long, termini counted. CDR1 and CDR2 (germline): SGHDT, YYEEEE. This chain's CDR3 is CASSAPGWAGGSDTF.

Remarks on this clone: The same CDR3 arises from other DNA sequences in this sample as well. The rearrangement uses TRBV19 and TRBJ2-4; 7 bases are a match to TRBD1. V gave up 7 bases and J gave up 4 bases; unmatched junction bases: 4. Germline loops: CDR1 LNHDA, CDR2 SQIVND (reference sequence). This CDR3 contains 13 residues. CDR3: CASNAQGKNIQYF. CDR3 sequence (DNA): TGTGCCAGTAACGCACAGGGGAAAAACATTCAGTACTTC. Full variable domain (rest looked up from reference TRBV19 and TRBJ2-4): DGGITQSPKYLFRKEGQNVTLSCEQNLNHDAMYWYRQDPGQGLRLIYYSQIVNDFQKGDIAEGYSVSREKKESFPLTVTSAQKNPTAFYLCASNAQGKNIQYFGAGTRLSVL.

The chain is built from TRBV4-1 and TRBJ2-2; TRBD1 or TRBD2 may be the D gene (6 bases each). This CDR3 has 15 amino acids. The germline V and J ends were trimmed by 6 bases and 4 bases, with 15 bases remaining between them. Germline values: CDR1 MGHRA, CDR2 YSYEKL. Here the CDR3 DNA reads TGCGCCAGCAGAGAACGGGGGCAGCCCACCGGGGAGCTGTTTTTT. This gives the protein CASRERGQPTGELFF.

The gene calls are TRBV7-9 and TRBJ1-1; TRBD1 might be the D (6 bases). The CDR3 covers 18 residues. CDR1 SEHNR and CDR2 FQNEAQ come from the germline V gene (reference sequence). Trimming took 0 bases from V and 2 from J, leaving 19 bases between them. The CDR3 is CASSLAGDLGHRNTEAFF. The CDR3 region has the DNA TGTGCCAGCAGCTTAGCAGGCGACCTGGGACACAGAAACACTGAAGCTTTCTTT.

The genes are TRBV19 and TRBJ1-2; D is uncertain. Per germline, CDR1 LNHDA and CDR2 SQIVND (reference sequence). The CDR3 has 15 amino acids. V was pared by 3 bases and J by 4 bases, with 15 bases between. The chain's CDR3 is CASSIILAGSYGYTF. In nucleotides, the CDR3 is TGTGCCAGTAGTATCATTCTCGCAGGAAGCTATGGCTACACCTTC. The whole variable domain, remainder taken from reference TRBV19 and TRBJ1-2, is DGGITQSPKYLFRKEGQNVTLSCEQNLNHDAMYWYRQDPGQGLRLIYYSQIVNDFQKGDIAEGYSVSREKKESFPLTVTSAQKNPTAFYLCASSIILAGSYGYTFGSGTRLTVV.

The genes are TRBV11-1 and TRBJ2-7; 10 bases agree with TRBD1. The CDR3 has 14 residues. The germline CDR1 and CDR2 sequences are SGHAT and FQDESV (reference sequence). Germline trimming cut 6 bases from V and 0 bases from J; bases unmatched to any gene: 2. The CDR3 is CASRRQGASYEQYF. CDR3 DNA sequence: TGTGCCAGCAGGAGACAGGGGGCCTCCTACGAGCAGTACTTC.

The rearrangement links TRBV6-5 to TRBJ2-7; D is tentatively TRBD1 or TRBD2 (6 bases each). This CDR3 comprises 14 residues. Germline CDR1 reads MNHEY; CDR2 reads SVGAGI. V lost 3 bases and J lost 3, with 12 bases in between. The CDR3 sequence is CASSYMGGGYEQYF. CDR3 in DNA: TGTGCCAGCAGTTATATGGGGGGCGGCTACGAGCAGTACTTC.

This clone was found a few times. The V call is TRBV14, the J call TRBJ2-2, with D hard to call. The germline gives CDR1 SGHDN, CDR2 FVKESK. Trimming pared 1 base from V and 4 bases from J, leaving 4 bases between. This CDR3 has 13 amino acids. CDR3 nucleotides: TGTGCCAGCAGCCAAGCGGTCACCGGGGAGCTGTTTTTT. Residues: CASSQAVTGELFF.

The chain is built from TRBV6-1 and TRBJ1-1, with D unclear. Per germline, CDR1 MNHNS and CDR2 SASEGT. Trimming removed 0 bases at V and 4 bases at J, with 21 bases between. The CDR3 is 18 amino acids. Here the CDR3 DNA reads TGTGCCAGCAGTGAAGCGGGAATGAGAAAAGGTCGGGTCACTGAAGCTTTCTTT. This codes for CASSEAGMRKGRVTEAFF.